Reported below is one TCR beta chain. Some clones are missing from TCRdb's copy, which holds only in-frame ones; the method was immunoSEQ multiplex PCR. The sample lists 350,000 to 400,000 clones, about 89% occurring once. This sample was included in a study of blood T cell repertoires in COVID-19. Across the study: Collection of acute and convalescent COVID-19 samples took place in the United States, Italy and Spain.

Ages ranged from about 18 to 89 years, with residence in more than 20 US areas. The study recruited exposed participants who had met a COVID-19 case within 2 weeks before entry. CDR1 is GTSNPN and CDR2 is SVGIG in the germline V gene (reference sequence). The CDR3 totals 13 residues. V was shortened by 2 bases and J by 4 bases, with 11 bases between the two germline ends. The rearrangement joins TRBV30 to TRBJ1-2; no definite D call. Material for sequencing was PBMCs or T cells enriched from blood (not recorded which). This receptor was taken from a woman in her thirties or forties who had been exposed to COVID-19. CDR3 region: CAWSSGTLYGYTF. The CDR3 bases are TGTGCCTGGAGTTCGGGAACCCTCTATGGCTACACCTTC.